The clone carrying this TCR beta chain was counted at least ten times. This CDR3 is built from 15 residues. The V gene lost 1 base and the J gene lost 2 bases, with 11 bases spanning the gap. Looked up from germline, CDR1 is SGHAT and CDR2 is FQNNGV. Combining a sample-barcoded 5' primer with a J-beta primer mix, a second PCR ran for roughly 7 to 11 cycles. TCRdb analysed the 5' RACE reads with MiXCR anew, one entry per CDR3 protein. This table holds 1.5 million to 2 million distinct CDR3 sequences, roughly 27% found once. These data originate in a study of blood T cells in healthy people across ages.

Sequencing was performed on blood. The sequence derives from a woman in her thirties in good health. V usage is TRBV11-2 and J usage is TRBJ2-5; D not resolved. The CDR3 DNA is TGTGCCAGCAGCTTAGCTCCGGACGGACAAGAGACCCAGTACTTC. Translating gives CASSLAPDGQETQYF.